The clone carrying this T cell receptor beta chain was seen more than once but under ten times. What it binds is not known. TCR beta rearrangements were amplified from peripheral blood genomic DNA. The CDR3 is 14 residues long. The V end was cut by 4 bases, the J end by 7 bases, with 14 bases between. From germline, CDR1 is SGHTA and CDR2 FQGTGA. The record originates from a study of T cell repertoires in aging, cancer and after chemotherapy. Study-wide background: The whole study produced a dataset of roughly 8.6 million TCR reads.

Multiplex touch-down PCR with TRB-A/B primers amplified rearranged V-D-J TRB sequences. One entry per CDR3 protein results from TCRdb running MiXCR on the multiplex PCR reads. Altogether 6,700 or so distinct CDR3 sequences are present, roughly 23% being singletons, with the ten largest covering roughly 8.3%. The study, taken as a whole, reports: In hematological cancer patients, infiltrated lymphoid organs may have impaired thymic emigration or peripheral T cell expansion.

Sample: blood. The clonotype was recovered from a human donor with a blood cancer. This chain joins TRBV7-3 and TRBJ2-1, with D perhaps given as TRBD1 or TRBD2 (6 bases each). CDR3 sequence: CASSWGAPGNEQFF. In DNA form, the CDR3 reads TGTGCCAGCAGCTGGGGGGCCCCCGGGAATGAGCAGTTCTTC.